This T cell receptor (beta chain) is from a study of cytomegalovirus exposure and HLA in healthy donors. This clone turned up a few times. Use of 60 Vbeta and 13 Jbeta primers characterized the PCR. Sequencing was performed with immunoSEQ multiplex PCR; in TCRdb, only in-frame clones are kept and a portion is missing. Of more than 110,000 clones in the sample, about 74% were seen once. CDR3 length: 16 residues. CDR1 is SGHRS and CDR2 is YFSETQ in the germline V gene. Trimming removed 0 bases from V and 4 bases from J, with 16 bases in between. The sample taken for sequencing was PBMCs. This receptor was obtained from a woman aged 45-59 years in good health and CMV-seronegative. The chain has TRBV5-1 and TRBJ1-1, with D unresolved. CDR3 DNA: TGCGCCAGCAGCTTGGGGGTGGGCGGGATAGGCACTGAAGCTTTCTTT. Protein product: CASSLGVGGIGTEAFF. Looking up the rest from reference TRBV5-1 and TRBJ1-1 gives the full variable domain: KAGVTQTPRYLIKTRGQQVTLSCSPISGHRSVSWYQQTPGQGLQFLFEYFSETQRNKGNFPGRFSGRQFSNSRSEMNVSTLELGDSALYLCASSLGVGGIGTEAFFGQGTRLTVV.